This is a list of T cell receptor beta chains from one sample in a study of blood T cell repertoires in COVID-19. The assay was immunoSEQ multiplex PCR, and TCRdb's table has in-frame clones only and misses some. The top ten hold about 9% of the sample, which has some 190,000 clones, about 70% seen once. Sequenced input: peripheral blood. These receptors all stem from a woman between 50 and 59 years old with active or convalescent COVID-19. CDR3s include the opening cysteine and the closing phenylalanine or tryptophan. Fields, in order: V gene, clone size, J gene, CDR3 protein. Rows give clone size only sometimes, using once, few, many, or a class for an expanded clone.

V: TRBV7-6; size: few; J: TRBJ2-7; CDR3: CASSARGTGGINEQYF
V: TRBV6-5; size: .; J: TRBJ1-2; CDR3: CASTEQGRYGYTF
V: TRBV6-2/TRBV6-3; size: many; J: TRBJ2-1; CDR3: CASSYGREGPDEQFF
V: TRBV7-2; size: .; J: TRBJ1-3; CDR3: CASSLAAISGNTIYF
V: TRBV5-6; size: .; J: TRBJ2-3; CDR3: CASSENTGTGTDTQYF
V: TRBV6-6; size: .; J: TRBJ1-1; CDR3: CASIQGIRNTEAFF
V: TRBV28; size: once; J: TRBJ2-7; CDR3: CASSPLTSGYEQYF
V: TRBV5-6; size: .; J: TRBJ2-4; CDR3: CASSLEAGTRATIQYF
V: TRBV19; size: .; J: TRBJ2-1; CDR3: CASSPPRSGTGVYNEQFF
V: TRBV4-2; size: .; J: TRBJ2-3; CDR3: CASSHGDSTTDTQYF
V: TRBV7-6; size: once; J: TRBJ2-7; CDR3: CASSPGQGFYEQYF
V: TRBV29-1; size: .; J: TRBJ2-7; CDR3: CSAGAGSSYEQYF
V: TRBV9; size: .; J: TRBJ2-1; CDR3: CASSVGLTSGTNEQFF
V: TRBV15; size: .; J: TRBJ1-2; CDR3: CATSRGGSNYGYTF
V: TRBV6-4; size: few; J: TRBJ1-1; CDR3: CASRADPGVGTEAFF
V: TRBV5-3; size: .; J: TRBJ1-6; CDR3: CARSLSRGSYNSPLHF
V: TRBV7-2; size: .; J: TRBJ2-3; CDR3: CASSLGQGKDTQYF
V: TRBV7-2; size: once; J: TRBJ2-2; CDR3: CASSLYPSGSSGGELFF
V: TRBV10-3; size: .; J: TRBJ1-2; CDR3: CAISEPSDRVLSYGYTF
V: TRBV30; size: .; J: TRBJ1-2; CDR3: CAWKRPGDGYTF
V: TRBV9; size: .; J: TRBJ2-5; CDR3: CASSVSGRGLETQYF
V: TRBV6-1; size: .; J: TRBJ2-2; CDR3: CASSDGFGRATGELFF
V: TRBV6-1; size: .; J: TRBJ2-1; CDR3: CASSDRGRGVEQFF
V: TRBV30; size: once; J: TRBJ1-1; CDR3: CAWSVVMPGQGRTEAFF
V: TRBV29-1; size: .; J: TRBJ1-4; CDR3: CSVPDREGWNEKLFF
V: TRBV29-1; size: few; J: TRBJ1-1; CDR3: CSVDEQRGEAFF
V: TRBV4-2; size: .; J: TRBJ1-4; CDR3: CASSQELDRGTEKLFF
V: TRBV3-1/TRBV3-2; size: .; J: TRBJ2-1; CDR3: CASSETRLVEQFF
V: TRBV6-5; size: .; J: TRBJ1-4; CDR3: CASRTLQGQSEKLFF